This TCR beta chain was retrieved from a study of OX40 agonist ivuxolimab in advanced cancers. About the study: Ivuxolimab was administered intravenously to patients at 0.01 to 10 mg/kg every 2 weeks. Patients were roughly 83% male with ages about 23 to 79, mean approximately 58. General observations from the study: CD8+ T cells averaged more expanded clones than CD4+.

From germline, CDR1 is LNHDA and CDR2 SQIVND (reference sequence). Between the trimmed V and J ends, which lost 1 base and 5 bases, there was a span of 8 bases. This CDR3 contains 13 residues. Autoimmune disease history or systemic immunosuppression was exclusionary. Worth noting for this clone: The target antigen is unknown.

The protocol was immunoSEQ multiplex PCR, while the TCRdb copy is restricted to in-frame clones and leaves out a portion. This table holds about 94,000 clones, around 86% found once. This clonotype originated in an adult with an advanced solid tumor such as melanoma, head and neck, liver or kidney cancer. The source was CD4+ or CD8+ T cells sorted from blood, collected in a trial of the OX40 agonist ivuxolimab. The chain couples TRBV19 to TRBJ2-5, with no clear D. CDR3 DNA: TGTGCCAGTAGTATAGGAGACGGGGAGACCCAGTACTTC. It specifies CASSIGDGETQYF.